The 18 T cell receptor beta chains listed next were all sequenced from one sample in a study of T cell changes during pregnancy in multiple sclerosis. Only in-frame clones appear in the TCRdb table, and some are missing; sequencing was by immunoSEQ multiplex PCR. This table has 65,000 to 80,000 clones, approximately 90% appearing once. The sequences come from CD4+ T cells from peripheral blood mononuclear cells, collected before pregnancy. Every receptor here comes from a female donor with multiple sclerosis, enrolled in a pregnancy study.

This chain joins TRBV19 and TRBJ2-1; 8 bases line up with TRBD2. The trim removed 4 bases at V and 9 bases at J, leaving 11 bases unmatched. The germline V gene has CDR1 LNHDA and CDR2 SQIVND (reference sequence). The CDR3 runs to 15 residues. Written as DNA, the CDR3 is TGTGCCAGTAGTAATGGCGGGAGGCCTTCGGGTGAGCAGTTCTTC. Protein product: CASSNGGRPSGEQFF.

The chain uses TRBV19 and TRBJ2-7; 9 nucleotides line up with TRBD1. The CDR3 has 15 amino acids. The J segment lost 5 bases and the V segment lost 4 bases, leaving 9 bases of the junction unmatched. Germline CDR1 and CDR2: LNHDA and SQIVND (reference sequence). CDR3 protein: CASSTGTGRTHEQYF. The CDR3 DNA reads as TGTGCCAGTAGTACCGGGACAGGGAGAACCCACGAGCAGTACTTC.

The chain carries TRBV27 and TRBJ1-1, with 7 bases identical to TRBD1. Germline assignment: CDR1 MNHEY and CDR2 SMNVEV (reference sequence). The CDR3 totals 14 residues. The V and J ends lost 3 bases and 2 bases, in that order; junction bases with no gene match: 3. The DNA of the CDR3 is TGTGCCAGCAGTTTGGACAGGATAAACACTGAAGCTTTCTTT. Protein: CASSLDRINTEAFF.

The J gene is TRBJ1-1, the V gene TRBV19, with TRBD1 identical over 10 bases. CDR3 length: 15 residues. CDR1 and CDR2 from the germline V gene are LNHDA and SQIVND (reference sequence). Trimming took 3 bases from V and 3 from J; bases not matched to a gene: 4. This CDR3 is CASSIPGTGDTEAFF. In DNA, the CDR3 is TGTGCCAGTAGTATCCCCGGGACAGGGGACACTGAAGCTTTCTTT.

The chain recombines TRBV2 with TRBJ2-1; TRBD2 aligns across 8 bases. This CDR3 comprises 14 residues. Unmatched junction bases numbered 6, after V lost 7 bases and J lost 4 bases. CDR1 is SNHLY and CDR2 is FYNNEI in the germline V gene. The CDR3 DNA follows: TGTGCCAGCAAGCTGGTAGCGGGATACAATGAGCAGTTCTTC. Residues: CASKLVAGYNEQFF.

This chain joins TRBV6-1 and TRBJ1-2, with D uncertain. CDR1 and CDR2 from the germline V gene are MNHNS and SASEGT. V was pared by 4 bases and J by 7 bases, with 16 bases between. This CDR3 is built from 14 residues. CDR3 sequence: CASSAQRASAGYTF. In nucleotides, the CDR3 is TGTGCCAGCAGTGCCCAGAGGGCTTCGGCTGGCTACACCTTC.

The chain joins TRBV7-6 to TRBJ1-5; D is ambiguous. Germline V gives CDR1 SGHVS, CDR2 FNYEAQ. V was pared by 5 bases and J by 0 bases, with 5 bases between. This CDR3 has 13 amino acids. Here the CDR3 DNA reads TGTGCCAGCAGCAAATATAGCAATCAGCCCCAGCATTTT. It is translated as CASSKYSNQPQHF.

A single count supports this clone. The chain joins TRBV9 to TRBJ1-4; D is unclear. This CDR3 has 15 amino acids. V was shortened by 2 bases and J by 2 bases, with 10 bases between the two germline ends. CDR1 and CDR2 (germline): SGDLS, YYNGEE. As DNA, the CDR3 is TGTGCCAGCAGCGTTGACGGGTCCACTAATGAAAAACTGTTTTTT. Amino acid sequence: CASSVDGSTNEKLFF. The full variable domain, its missing parts supplied by reference TRBV9 and TRBJ1-4, is DSGVTQTPKHLITATGQRVTLRCSPRSGDLSVYWYQQSLDQGLQFLIQYYNGEERAKGNILERFSAQQFPDLHSELNLSSLELGDSALYFCASSVDGSTNEKLFFGSGTQLSVL.

This clone was picked up one time. The DNA is omitted, as the CDR3 cannot be located on it reliably, and the CDR3 follows TCRdb's listing. This CDR3 reads CASSTSGLAGSSYNEQFF. The rearrangement joins TRBV27 to TRBJ2-1; the table's D call, TRBD2, has no DNA check behind it. CDR1 MNHEY and CDR2 SMNVEV come from the germline V gene (reference sequence). The CDR3 is 18 amino acids in total, end residues counted.

The sample holds a few counts of this clone. The chain has TRBV25-1 and TRBJ1-1, with D tentatively TRBD1 (6 bases). V was pared by 1 base and J by 1 base, with 7 bases between. The CDR3 is 14 amino acids. CDR1 and CDR2 from the germline V gene are MGHDK and SYGVNS. CDR3 DNA: TGTGCCAGCAGTGAATGGGGGCAGAACACTGAAGCTTTCTTT. It translates to CASSEWGQNTEAFF.

The genes are TRBV19 and TRBJ2-7, with TRBD1 matching 9 bases. V shed 6 bases and J 4 bases; nucleotides not matched to a gene: 7. The CDR3 runs 14 residues. From germline, CDR1 is LNHDA and CDR2 SQIVND (reference sequence). The CDR3 sequence: CASRGRDREYEQYF. CDR3 coding DNA: TGTGCCAGTAGGGGACGGGACAGGGAGTACGAGCAGTACTTC.

The chain couples TRBV6-5 to TRBJ1-5, with TRBD1 as a possible D gene (6 bases). Germline loops: CDR1 MNHEY, CDR2 SVGAGI. V shed 6 bases and J shed 4 bases, with 16 bases lying between them. The CDR3 runs to 15 residues. In DNA, the CDR3 is TGTGCCAGCAGCCAACAGGGCGGTCGAAATCAGCCCCAGCATTTT. Translation: CASSQQGGRNQPQHF.

In this sample, this clone turned up once. V gene TRBV5-6 combines with J gene TRBJ2-6; TRBD1 matches 7 bases. Germline trimming cut 4 bases from V and 4 bases from J; bases unmatched to any gene: 5. The germline V gene encodes CDR1 SGHDT and CDR2 YYEEEE. The CDR3 contains 15 residues. The CDR3 spells CASSPTGRGANVLTF. The CDR3, as DNA: TGTGCCAGCAGCCCGACAGGGCGCGGGGCCAACGTCCTGACTTTC.

The V and J genes are TRBV5-4 and TRBJ2-4, with 10 bases aligning to TRBD1. V was clipped by 4 bases and J by 9 bases; unmatched bases: 7. This CDR3 is 14 amino acids long. Germline V CDR1 and CDR2: SGHNT, YYREEE (reference sequence). This CDR3 is CASSASGTGAIQYF. CDR3 DNA: TGTGCCAGCAGCGCATCCGGGACAGGGGCCATTCAGTACTTC.

This rearrangement joins TRBV7-2 to TRBJ1-2; 8 nucleotides line up with TRBD1. The germline gives CDR1 SGHTA, CDR2 FQGNSA. Trimming cost V 4 bases and J 4 bases; bases outside gene matches: 8. CDR3 length equals 15 residues. Written as DNA, the CDR3 is TGTGCCAGCAGCTCCTCGACAGGGGTAACCTATGGCTACACCTTC. Translated, it gives CASSSSTGVTYGYTF.

V usage is TRBV30 and J usage is TRBJ1-2, with 10 bases identical to TRBD1. This CDR3 spans 13 amino acids. The V gene's germline CDR1 is GTSNPN and CDR2 SVGIG (reference sequence). The V and J ends lost 4 bases and 6 bases, in that order; junction bases with no gene match: 5. DNA for the CDR3: TGTGCCTGGAAGGGGACAGGGGAAGATGGCTACACCTTC. Translated: CAWKGTGEDGYTF.

This chain uses TRBV30 with TRBJ1-6; TRBD1 matches 9 bases. Unmatched junction bases numbered 11, after V lost 3 bases and J lost 14 bases. Germline CDR1 GTSNPN, CDR2 SVGIG (reference sequence). The CDR3 has 14 residues. CDR3 sequence: CAWRRQQGAGTLHF. CDR3 sequence (DNA): TGTGCCTGGAGGCGGCAACAGGGGGCAGGGACCCTCCACTTT.

The chain carries TRBV5-1 and TRBJ2-5, with D unresolved. This CDR3 region has 14 residues. Germline V gene data show CDR1 as SGHRS and CDR2 as YFSETQ. V lost 0 bases and J lost 2, with 8 bases in between. The CDR3 region is CASSLGVTQETQYF. The CDR3 nucleotides read TGCGCCAGCAGCTTGGGAGTGACTCAAGAGACCCAGTACTTC.